Here is one T cell receptor beta chain with its context. Its antigen specificity is not known. The input lacks base qualities; no much larger clone sits a single base away. The data stem from a study of beta chain features in type 1 diabetes (dated by TCRdb to 2016 to 2019). Notes on the research overall: Mean age, gender distribution, total cell number and subset yield were not different between patients and healthy donors. Across all samples, 107,917,701 sorted cells were examined, and cell number per subset correlated strongly with RNA yield. In the study, TCRB repertoires of sorted circulating CD4+ T cell subsets from recently diagnosed type 1 diabetes patients were compared with those of matched healthy donors. Whereas all 30 or so donors provided naive and central memory subsets, regulatory and stem cell-like memory subsets were isolated from just 8 patients and roughly eight healthy donors. Broad study findings and their caveats: PCR may preferentially amplify shorter templates, but because patient and control samples were amplified and corrected together, any resulting skew would affect both groups equally. Because cDNA rather than genomic DNA was sequenced, highly expressing activated cells could have been over-represented, although no difference in activation and CD3 levels was found between groups. At VDJ recombination sites, type 1 diabetes patients had fewer insertions and more deleted nucleotides, which implies abnormalities in thymic rearrangement. Because the HLA sub-analyses included only small numbers of individuals, any influence of HLA type on TCRB rearrangement was left unresolved. Naive, central memory and regulatory TCRB repertoires appeared more similar among patients than among healthy donors. In all four CD4+ subsets, TCRB CDR3 length was moderately but significantly shorter in type 1 diabetes patients.

From the cysteine through the phenylalanine, the CDR3 covers 13 amino acids. Only the CDR3 portion is preserved as DNA: 39 bases, with reading frame beginning at the first base. The trim is 3 bases for V and 1 base for J, with a gap of 6 bases between the germline ends. The germline V gene sets CDR1 to KGHSH and CDR2 to LQKENI. A single peripheral blood draw of approximately 110 mL on average was collected from each donor into heparinised tubes. Naive, central memory, regulatory and stem cell-like memory CD4+ T cells were sorted on a BD FACSAria II using a panel including CD45RO, CCR7, CD25, CD127, CD95 and CD27. Every sorted population had a purity above 95%. PBMCs were isolated immediately by Lymphoprep density gradient centrifugation and stained directly without culture. To minimize batch effects, samples were stained and sorted in pairs, one healthy donor with one patient per experiment. The entire amount of isolated RNA was reverse transcribed using the High Capacity cDNA Reverse Transcription Kit, so the sequenced TCRB transcripts were expressed ones. Deep immunoSEQ sequencing was applied to naive, central memory and regulatory T cell samples, giving an average of roughly 3.5 million total reads per sample. After sorted cells were lysed in RLT buffer, RNA was extracted with DNase-treated RNeasy Micro or Mini kits, with the choice depending on cell number. To prevent cross-contamination, each cell subset was processed individually, whereas patient and healthy donor samples were processed jointly. TCRB sequences were amplified from cDNA with the immunoSEQ multiplex PCR, producing 87-bp fragments spanning the CDR3 region. Amplicons were sequenced on the Illumina HiSeq platform. Under the source paper's analysis protocol: PCR bias was corrected computationally using synthetic template baselines, and reads within Hamming distance 2 were collapsed, with unmergeable singletons discarded. Reads were aligned against IMGT to assign V, D and J genes, CDR3 length and insertions or deletions at six rearrangement sites. Within each subset, clonotype counts were normalized to sorted cell number, and only after that were true diversity and Gini coefficients computed with the tcR R package. The overlap coefficient, calculated on TCRB nucleotide sequences, was used to measure repertoire sharing. Out-of-frame TCRB sequences from naive cells were analyzed to stand in for the pre-selection repertoire. TCRdb took over this immuneACCESS table, retaining in-frame rearrangements with V and J assigned. Such tables are incomplete; in checked studies, under half of the missing clones stem from an unresolved V gene, and the remainder is unexplained. V and J calls and clone size follow that table, whereas D and trimming were derived from the DNA. The sample table records 500,000 to 850,000 clones; more than 13% of these occur just once. The top ten clonotypes cover roughly 0.04% of the sample.

This receptor chain uses TRBV18 and TRBJ1-1, with no D gene named confidently. The sample was naive CD4+ T cells from blood. This specimen's cell subset or site label, interpreted: true naive CD4+ T cells. The receptor comes from a man between 18 and 35 years old with type 1 diabetes. The bases read TGTGCCAGCTCACCGGAGGGGAACACTGAAGCTTTCTTT. Translation gives CASSPEGNTEAFF.